This T cell receptor beta chain emerged from a study of vaccination and CD4 T cells after COVID-19. Looking at the study overall: The interval from dose two to post-vaccine sampling had a median of approximately 70 days, and it ranged from 14 to 241. Broader study findings: Median SARS-CoV-2-reactive clonotype numbers went from roughly 19 to 38; this increase was not significant.

V was cut by 2 bases and J by 0 bases, with 7 bases left in between. Looked up from germline, CDR1 is SEHNR and CDR2 is FQNEAQ (reference sequence). This CDR3 comprises 14 residues. Regarding this clonotype: Antigen: not known.

An Oncomine TCR Beta short-read assay was used to sequence the DNA from cultured CD4+ T cells. Genomic DNA from cultured CD4+ T cells was extracted. TCRdb redid the calling of the PCR reads with MiXCR, one entry per CDR3 protein. This table has more than 12,000 distinct CDR3 sequences, approximately 53% appearing once. Treatment described: roughly nine-day PBMC culture with coronavirus spike peptide pools or control peptides (ViraFEST assay). Around 2 million PBMCs per well were cultured with 7.5 to 10 IU/ml IL-2 and about 10 ug/ml peptide pools. The chain has TRBV7-9 and TRBJ1-1; D ambiguous. The TCR was taken from a human donor who had recovered from COVID-19. The sample here was CD4+ T cells from blood, cultured in vitro, taken before SARS-CoV-2 vaccination. DNA of the CDR3: TGTGCCAGCAGCTTATCGAGGTTGAACACTGAAGCTTTCTTT. Its protein product is CASSLSRLNTEAFF. Based on the CDR3 plus reference TRBV7-9 and TRBJ1-1, the full variable domain is DTGVSQNPRHKITKRGQNVTFRCDPISEHNRLYWYRQTLGQGPEFLTYFQNEAQLEKSRLLSDRFSAERPKGSFSTLEIQRTEQGDSAMYLCASSLSRLNTEAFFGQGTRLTVV.